This entry lists 6 T cell receptor beta chains sequenced from one sample in a study of human T cells and chemical hapten exposure. TCRdb called the RACE reads again in MiXCR, with one record for every CDR3 protein. This table has under 90,000 distinct CDR3 sequences, over 8.5% appearing once. The time point was: healthy volunteer bleed at 6 weeks. The study extracted total RNA from unfractionated whole blood. Sequenced: whole blood. The receptor source for this set is a male donor in good health. Some clones in this sample may be carry-over from other donors' samples.

This clonotype came up a few times. The rearrangement uses TRBV12-3 or TRBV12-4 and TRBJ1-2; maybe TRBD1 (5 bases). V was pared by 5 bases and J by 4 bases, with 14 bases between. The CDR3 extends over 14 amino acids. CDR3 in DNA: TGTGCCAGCAGTATTAGGGGACCGGCCTATGGCTACACCTTC. It translates to CASSIRGPAYGYTF.

This clonotype was observed a handful of times. The chain carries TRBV6-2 or TRBV6-3 and TRBJ2-7, with no clear D. Trimming took off 5 bases at V and 1 base at J, with 12 bases between the two ends. The germline V gene has CDR1 MNHEY and CDR2 SVGEGT. This CDR3 contains 14 residues. CDR3 in DNA: TGTGCCAGCAGTACCCCGGTTCGGTCCTACGAGCAGTACTTC. This translates into CASSTPVRSYEQYF.

The gene calls are TRBV2 and TRBJ1-5, with TRBD1 matching over 8 bases. Unmatched junction bases numbered 4, after V lost 4 bases and J lost 5 bases. The length of the CDR3 is 14 residues. Germline-derived CDR1 and CDR2 are SNHLY and FYNNEI. CDR3 protein: CASSGRGRDQPQHF. The CDR3 coding sequence is TGTGCCAGCAGTGGCAGGGGGCGCGATCAGCCCCAGCATTTT.

The chain combines TRBV2 with TRBJ1-5; D gene uncertain. Germline CDR1 is SNHLY and CDR2 is FYNNEI. The CDR3 loop spans 14 amino acids. V was pared by 1 base and J by 4 bases, with 8 bases between. Here the CDR3 DNA reads TGTGCCAGCAGTGAAGTGACCGGGAATCAGCCCCAGCATTTT. Translating gives CASSEVTGNQPQHF.

This clonotype was recorded a few times. The chain has TRBV7-2 and TRBJ1-6; D is perhaps TRBD1 (5 bases). CDR1 and CDR2 from the germline V gene are SGHTA and FQGNSA. V lost 5 bases and J 10 bases, leaving 12 bases between the germline ends. The CDR3 totals 13 residues. The CDR3 spells CASSPNRNSPLHF. CDR3 nucleotides: TGTGCCAGCAGCCCCAACAGGAACTCACCCCTCCACTTT.

The J gene is TRBJ2-3, the V gene TRBV9; 11 bases align to TRBD2. CDR3 length: 14 residues. V was clipped by 6 bases and J by 4 bases; unmatched bases: 4. Germline loops: CDR1 SGDLS, CDR2 YYNGEE. CDR3 sequence reads: CASTLAGGPDTQYF. The CDR3 DNA reads TGTGCCAGCACCCTAGCGGGGGGCCCAGATACGCAGTATTTT.